One sample yielded the 23 T cell receptor beta chains listed below, sequenced in a study of regulatory T cells in long-lasting Graves disease. In building TCR beta libraries, iRepertoire HTBI primers were used together with Arm-PCR of CDR3 regions. TCRdb ran MiXCR on the multiplex PCR reads and lists one entry per CDR3 protein. The sample has under 350,000 distinct CDR3 sequences, under 25% seen once; the top ten hold approximately 60%. Time point noted: persistent/refractory GD, antithyroid drugs over 5 years with positive TRAb. RNA from PBMCs was the source of the TCR library. The starting material was peripheral blood mononuclear cells (PBMCs), obtained when the disease was refractory, from a patient treated with antithyroid drugs. The receptor source for this set is a female donor with Graves disease.

This clonotype has a handful of counts. This sequence joins TRBV20-1 and TRBJ1-2; 7 bases line up with TRBD1. Germline loops: CDR1 DFQATT, CDR2 SNEGSKA (reference sequence). The CDR3 totals 15 residues. The V gene end was trimmed by 7 bases and the J gene end by 4 bases; junction bases not matched to a gene: 15. In DNA form, the CDR3 reads TGCAGTGTTGAGAGGGGGGACAGAGATCTCTATGGCTACACCTTC. Amino acids: CSVERGDRDLYGYTF.

Ten or more counts support this clonotype. This sequence joins TRBV7-2 and TRBJ2-5; D remains ambiguous. Per germline, CDR1 SGHTA and CDR2 FQGNSA. V was trimmed by 5 bases and J by 0 bases, leaving 4 bases between them. The length of the CDR3 is 12 residues. The CDR3 DNA follows: TGTGCCAGCAGCATGTACCAAGAGACCCAGTACTTC. Protein product: CASSMYQETQYF.

The chain employs TRBV20-1 and TRBJ2-6; weak D call: TRBD2 (5 bases). CDR3 length: 16 amino acids. CDR1 is DFQATT and CDR2 is SNEGSKA in the germline V gene (reference sequence). Trimming cost V 0 bases and J 4 bases, with 13 bases left between them. In DNA form, the CDR3 reads TGCAGTGCTAGAGATCGAAGCGGTCAGGGGGCCAACGTCCTGACTTTC. Its translation: CSARDRSGQGANVLTF.

This clonotype was counted at least ten times. The chain employs TRBV28 and TRBJ1-1; D perhaps matches TRBD1 (5 bases). Trimming cost V 10 bases and J 5 bases, with 20 bases left between them. CDR1 is MDHEN and CDR2 is SYDVKM in the germline V gene. The CDR3 runs to 14 residues. CDR3 amino acids: CATTYLSGGTEAFF. The CDR3 DNA sequence: TGTGCCACCACTTATCTGTCCGGGGGGACTGAAGCTTTCTTT.

This clonotype was picked up many times. This chain links TRBV20-1 with TRBJ2-2; 9 bases are a match to TRBD2. V gave up 6 bases and J gave up 2 bases; unmatched junction bases: 7. The CDR3 length is 15 residues. Germline-derived CDR1 and CDR2 are DFQATT and SNEGSKA (reference sequence). DNA of the CDR3: TGCAGTGCAAGGGCTAGCGGGATTAACACCGGGGAGCTGTTTTTT. It yields the protein CSARASGINTGELFF.

This clonotype appeared many times. The V call is TRBV12-3 or TRBV12-4, the J call TRBJ1-1; perhaps TRBD1 as D (6 bases). Trimming removed 4 bases from V and 0 bases from J, with 9 bases in between. There are 14 residues in the CDR3. CDR3 coding DNA: TGTGCCAGCAGTTCTACAGGGATGAACACTGAAGCTTTCTTT. Encoded protein: CASSSTGMNTEAFF.

This clonotype was observed a few times. J is TRBJ2-5 and V is TRBV2; TRBD1 is a possible D gene (7 bases). The V end was cut by 7 bases, the J end by 5 bases, with 20 bases between. The CDR3 extends over 15 amino acids. CDR1 is SNHLY and CDR2 is FYNNEI in the germline V gene. CDR3 in amino acids: CASIKEGAVGETQYF. Here the CDR3 DNA reads TGTGCCAGCATCAAGGAGGGGGCCGTAGGGGAGACCCAGTACTTC.

The chain links TRBV2 to TRBJ2-7, with TRBD2 identical over 9 bases. Trimming cost V 6 bases and J 6 bases; bases outside gene matches: 21. CDR1 and CDR2 from the germline V gene are SNHLY and FYNNEI. The CDR3 length is 18 residues. DNA of the CDR3: TGTGCCAGCAGCCTCAGCGGGAGGCCCGTTTCTGGGGATTGCGAGCAGTACTTC. Translated, it gives CASSLSGRPVSGDCEQYF.

This clonotype was found a few times. The chain links TRBV7-9 to TRBJ1-1; D uncertain. This CDR3 contains 12 residues. Germline-derived CDR1 and CDR2 are SEHNR and FQNEAQ (reference sequence). Trimming cost V 3 bases and J 7 bases, with 9 bases left between them. The CDR3 loop reads CASSFDNGEAFF. The CDR3 DNA is TGTGCCAGCAGCTTCGACAACGGTGAAGCTTTCTTT.

The sample holds many counts of this clonotype. V usage is TRBV7-2 and J usage is TRBJ1-1, with D perhaps TRBD1 (5 bases). Germline values: CDR1 SGHTA, CDR2 FQGNSA. This CDR3 comprises 12 residues. V shed 1 base and J shed 11 bases, with 11 bases lying between them. DNA of the CDR3: TGTGCCAGCAGCTTAGATTCAGGGCGGGCTTTCTTT. It encodes CASSLDSGRAFF.

The rearrangement joins TRBV20-1 to TRBJ1-2; a possible D gene is TRBD1 (5 bases). The germline gives CDR1 DFQATT, CDR2 SNEGSKA (reference sequence). The CDR3 contains 10 residues. Trimming stripped 7 bases from V and 5 bases from J, with 8 bases between. CDR3 bases: TGCAGTGGACAGATTTATGGCTACACCTTC. Protein sequence: CSGQIYGYTF.

This clonotype was seen at least ten times. The chain couples TRBV6-5 to TRBJ2-6; D gene ambiguous. This CDR3 is 17 amino acids long. CDR1 MNHEY and CDR2 SVGAGI come from the germline V gene. V lost 0 bases to trimming and J lost 2 bases, with 11 bases between them. In DNA form, the CDR3 reads TGTGCCAGCAGTTACTCGTTTTGGGCTCCTGGGGCCAACGTCCTGACTTTC. Protein sequence: CASSYSFWAPGANVLTF.

This clonotype was picked up many times. CDR3 amino acids: CASSLSYRGVNTEAFF. The CDR3 region has the DNA TGTGCCAGCAGCTTAAGTTACAGGGGAGTTAACACTGAAGCTTTCTTT. The chain joins TRBV11-2 to TRBJ1-1, with 7 bases fitting TRBD1. CDR1 is SGHAT and CDR2 is FQNNGV in the germline V gene. Trimming at V came to 2 bases and at J to 2 bases, leaving 8 bases not matched to a gene. This CDR3 spans 16 amino acids.

V and J are TRBV6-5 and TRBJ2-7, with TRBD2 matching over 12 bases. Germline loops: CDR1 MNHEY, CDR2 SVGAGI. The CDR3 loop spans 22 amino acids. V gave up 2 bases and J gave up 2 bases; unmatched junction bases: 22. Here the CDR3 reads CASSYNTVPGLAGLSPPYEQYF. CDR3 DNA sequence: TGTGCCAGCAGTTACAACACCGTCCCGGGACTAGCGGGCCTTAGTCCACCCTACGAGCAGTACTTC.

This clonotype was counted ten times or more. The chain has TRBV7-3 and TRBJ2-7, with 8 bases fitting TRBD2. Unmatched junction bases numbered 5, after V lost 5 bases and J lost 2 bases. This CDR3 spans 14 amino acids. Germline lookup yields CDR1 SGHTA and CDR2 FQGTGA. CDR3: CASSPSGSPYEQYF. The CDR3 bases are TGTGCCAGCAGCCCTAGCGGGTCCCCCTACGAGCAGTACTTC. Looking up the rest from reference TRBV7-3 and TRBJ2-7 gives the full variable domain: GAGVSQTPSNKVTEKGKYVELRCDPISGHTALYWYRQSLGQGPEFLIYFQGTGAADDSGLPNDRFFAVRPEGSVSTLKIQRTERGDSAVYLCASSPSGSPYEQYFGPGTRLTVT.

This clonotype was observed a few times. J is TRBJ2-7 and V is TRBV20-1; 12 bases fit TRBD1. The CDR3 length is 17 residues. Germline assignment: CDR1 DFQATT and CDR2 SNEGSKA (reference sequence). The V segment lost 2 bases and the J segment 3 bases; nucleotides outside the gene matches: 11. The DNA of the CDR3 is TGCAGTGCTAGACACCGGGACAGGGGGCTTAAAATCTACGAGCAGTACTTC. Residues: CSARHRDRGLKIYEQYF.

This clonotype was found many times. The chain couples TRBV7-2 to TRBJ2-7; 10 bases are a match to TRBD2. V trimming: 5 bases; J trimming: 6 bases; junction bases outside the gene matches: 4. The germline gives CDR1 SGHTA, CDR2 FQGNSA. This CDR3 is 13 amino acids long. The CDR3 sequence: CASSPIAGGEQYF. The DNA for the CDR3 is TGTGCCAGCAGCCCCATAGCGGGAGGCGAGCAGTACTTC.

Turning to this clonotype: A much larger clone lies a single base off, so this may be a read error. The chain has TRBV28 and TRBJ2-7; perhaps D is TRBD1 or TRBD2 (6 bases each). The germline gives CDR1 MDHEN, CDR2 SYDVKM. This CDR3 contains 15 residues. The CDR3 loop is CASSPPTGAPYEQHF. The CDR3 DNA follows: TGTGCCAGCAGTCCCCCCACGGGGGCCCCCTACGAGCAGCACTTC.

This clonotype was recorded at least ten times. The chain has TRBV12-3 or TRBV12-4 and TRBJ1-6, with 7 positions matching TRBD1. Trimming removed 4 bases from V and 7 bases from J; junction bases left unmatched: 4. The length of the CDR3 is 14 residues. Here the CDR3 reads CASSYGTENSPLHF. The CDR3 nucleotides read TGTGCCAGCAGTTACGGGACAGAAAATTCACCCCTCCACTTT.

The chain combines TRBV28 with TRBJ2-1, with unresolved D. Trimming pared 3 bases from V and 2 bases from J, leaving 5 bases between. Germline assignment: CDR1 MDHEN and CDR2 SYDVKM. The CDR3 consists of 13 residues. CDR3 protein: CASSFQAYNEQFF. CDR3 in DNA: TGTGCCAGCAGTTTCCAGGCCTACAATGAGCAGTTCTTC.

For this clonotype: Sequence at one end of the junction differs from germline and may be a read error. The chain employs TRBV5-1 and TRBJ1-3; 7 nucleotides line up with TRBD1. The CDR3 spans 16 residues. Germline CDR1 is SGHRS and CDR2 is YFSETQ. The CDR3 spells CASGLDGTASGNTIYF. In nucleotides, the CDR3 is TGCGCCAGCGGCTTGGACGGGACAGCTTCTGGAAACACCATATATTTT. Variable domain in full (rest from reference TRBV5-1 and TRBJ1-3): KAGVTQTPRYLIKTRGQQVTLSCSPISGHRSVSWYQQTPGQGLQFLFEYFSETQRNKGNFPGRFSGRQFSNSRSEMNVSTLELGDSALYLCASGLDGTASGNTIYFGEGSWLTVV.

The chain recombines TRBV20-1 with TRBJ1-4; maybe TRBD1 (5 bases). The CDR3 loop spans 16 amino acids. Per the germline V gene, CDR1 is DFQATT and CDR2 is SNEGSKA (reference sequence). Trimming shortened V by 2 bases and J by 4 bases, and 17 bases separated the two germline ends. The CDR3 DNA is TGCAGTGCTAGACCCCAGGGATGGCGACTTAATGAAAAACTGTTTTTT. Translated: CSARPQGWRLNEKLFF.

As concerns this clonotype: The junction departs from germline at one end; a sequencing error may be responsible. CDR3 nucleotide sequence: TGCGCCAGCAGCTTGCGCACAGATACGCAGTATTTT. The encoded protein is CASSLRTDTQYF. The J gene is TRBJ2-3, the V gene TRBV28; D gene unclear. The CDR3 totals 12 residues. Germline-derived CDR1 and CDR2 are MDHEN and SYDVKM.